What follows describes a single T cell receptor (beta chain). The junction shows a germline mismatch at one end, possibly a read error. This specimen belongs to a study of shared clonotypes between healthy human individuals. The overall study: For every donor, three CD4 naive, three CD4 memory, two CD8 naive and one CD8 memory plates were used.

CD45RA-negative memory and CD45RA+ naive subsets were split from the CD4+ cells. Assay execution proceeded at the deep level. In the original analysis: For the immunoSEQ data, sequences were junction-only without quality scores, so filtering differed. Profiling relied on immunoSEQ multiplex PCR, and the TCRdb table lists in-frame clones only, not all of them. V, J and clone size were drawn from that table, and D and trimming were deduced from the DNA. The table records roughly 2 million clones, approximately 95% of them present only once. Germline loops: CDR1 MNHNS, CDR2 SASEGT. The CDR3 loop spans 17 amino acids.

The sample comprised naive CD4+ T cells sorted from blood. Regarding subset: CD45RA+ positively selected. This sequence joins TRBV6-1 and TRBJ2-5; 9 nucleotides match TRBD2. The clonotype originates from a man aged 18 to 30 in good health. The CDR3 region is CAGSEARLLAGGETQYF. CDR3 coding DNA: TGTGCCGGCAGTGAAGCGCGTTTACTAGCGGGTGGAGAGACCCAGTACTTC.